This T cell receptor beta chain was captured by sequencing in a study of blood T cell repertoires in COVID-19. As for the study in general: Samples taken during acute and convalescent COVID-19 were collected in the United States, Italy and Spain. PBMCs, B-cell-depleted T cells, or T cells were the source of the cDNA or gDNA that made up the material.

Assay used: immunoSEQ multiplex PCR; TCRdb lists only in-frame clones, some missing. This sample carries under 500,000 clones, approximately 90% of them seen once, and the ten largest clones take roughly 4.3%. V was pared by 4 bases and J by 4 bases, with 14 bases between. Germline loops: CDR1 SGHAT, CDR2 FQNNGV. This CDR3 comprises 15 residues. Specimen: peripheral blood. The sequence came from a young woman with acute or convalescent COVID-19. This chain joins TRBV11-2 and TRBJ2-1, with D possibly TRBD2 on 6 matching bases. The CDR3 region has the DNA TGTGCCAGCAGCTCCCATGGGGCGGGGTACAATGAGCAGTTCTTC. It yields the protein CASSSHGAGYNEQFF. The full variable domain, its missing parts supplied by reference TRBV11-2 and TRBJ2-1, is EAGVAQSPRYKIIEKRQSVAFWCNPISGHATLYWYQQILGQGPKLLIQFQNNGVVDDSQLPKDRFSAERLKGVDSTLKIQPAKLEDSAVYLCASSSHGAGYNEQFFGPGTRLTVL.